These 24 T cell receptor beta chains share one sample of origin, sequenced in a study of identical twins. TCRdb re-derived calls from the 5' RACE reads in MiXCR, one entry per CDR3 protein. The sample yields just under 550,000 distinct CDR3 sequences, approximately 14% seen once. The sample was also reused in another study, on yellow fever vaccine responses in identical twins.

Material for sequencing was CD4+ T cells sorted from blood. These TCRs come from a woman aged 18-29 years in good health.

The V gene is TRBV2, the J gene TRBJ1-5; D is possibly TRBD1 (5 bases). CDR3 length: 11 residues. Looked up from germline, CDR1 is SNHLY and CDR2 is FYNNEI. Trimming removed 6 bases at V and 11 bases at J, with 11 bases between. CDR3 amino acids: CASSGGRTQHF. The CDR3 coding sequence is TGTGCCAGCAGCGGGGGACGGACCCAGCATTTT.

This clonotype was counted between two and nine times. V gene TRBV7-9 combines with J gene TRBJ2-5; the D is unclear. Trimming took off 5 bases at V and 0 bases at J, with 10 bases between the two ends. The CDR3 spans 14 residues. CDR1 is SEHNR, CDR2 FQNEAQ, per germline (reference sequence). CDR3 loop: CASSPALYQETQYF. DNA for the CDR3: TGTGCCAGCAGCCCTGCCTTGTACCAAGAGACCCAGTACTTC. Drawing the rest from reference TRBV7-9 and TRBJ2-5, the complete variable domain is DTGVSQNPRHKITKRGQNVTFRCDPISEHNRLYWYRQTLGQGPEFLTYFQNEAQLEKSRLLSDRFSAERPKGSFSTLEIQRTEQGDSAMYLCASSPALYQETQYFGPGTRLLVL.

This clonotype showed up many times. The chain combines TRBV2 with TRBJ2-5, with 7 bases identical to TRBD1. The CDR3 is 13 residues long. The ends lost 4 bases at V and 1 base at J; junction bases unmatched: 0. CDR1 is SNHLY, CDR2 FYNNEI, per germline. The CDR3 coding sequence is TGTGCCAGCAGTGGACAGGGCCAAGAGACCCAGTACTTC. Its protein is CASSGQGQETQYF.

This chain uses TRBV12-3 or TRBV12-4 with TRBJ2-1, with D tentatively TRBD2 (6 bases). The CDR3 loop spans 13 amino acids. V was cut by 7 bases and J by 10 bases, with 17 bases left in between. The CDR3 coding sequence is TGTGCCAGCACTAAACCGGGGACTCGGGAGCAGTTCTTC. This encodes CASTKPGTREQFF.

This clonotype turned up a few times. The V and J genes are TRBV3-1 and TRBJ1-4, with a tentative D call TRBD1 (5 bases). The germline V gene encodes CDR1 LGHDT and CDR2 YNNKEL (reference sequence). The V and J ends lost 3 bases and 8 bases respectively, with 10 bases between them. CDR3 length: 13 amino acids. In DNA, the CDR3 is TGTGCCAGCAGCCAGGGGACTGGGGAAAAACTGTTTTTT. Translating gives CASSQGTGEKLFF.

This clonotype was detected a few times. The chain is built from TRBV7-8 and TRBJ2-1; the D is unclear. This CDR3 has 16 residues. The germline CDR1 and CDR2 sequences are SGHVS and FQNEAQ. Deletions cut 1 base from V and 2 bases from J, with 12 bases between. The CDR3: CASSLEVSGPYNEQFF. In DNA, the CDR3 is TGTGCCAGCAGCTTAGAGGTGTCGGGCCCCTACAATGAGCAGTTCTTC.

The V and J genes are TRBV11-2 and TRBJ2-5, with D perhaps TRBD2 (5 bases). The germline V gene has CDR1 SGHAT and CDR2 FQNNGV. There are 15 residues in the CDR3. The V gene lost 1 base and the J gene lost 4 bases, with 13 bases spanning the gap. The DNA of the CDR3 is TGTGCCAGCAGCTTAGGACTACTAGTTCGAGAGACCCAGTACTTC. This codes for CASSLGLLVRETQYF. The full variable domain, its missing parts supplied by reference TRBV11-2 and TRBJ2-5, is EAGVAQSPRYKIIEKRQSVAFWCNPISGHATLYWYQQILGQGPKLLIQFQNNGVVDDSQLPKDRFSAERLKGVDSTLKIQPAKLEDSAVYLCASSLGLLVRETQYFGPGTRLLVL.

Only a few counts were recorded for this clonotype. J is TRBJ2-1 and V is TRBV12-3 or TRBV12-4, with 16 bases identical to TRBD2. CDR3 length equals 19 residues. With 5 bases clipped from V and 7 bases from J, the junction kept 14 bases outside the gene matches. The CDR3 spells CASSPGWRVGLAGGNEQFF. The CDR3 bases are TGTGCCAGCAGTCCCGGGTGGAGGGTGGGACTAGCGGGAGGGAATGAGCAGTTCTTC.

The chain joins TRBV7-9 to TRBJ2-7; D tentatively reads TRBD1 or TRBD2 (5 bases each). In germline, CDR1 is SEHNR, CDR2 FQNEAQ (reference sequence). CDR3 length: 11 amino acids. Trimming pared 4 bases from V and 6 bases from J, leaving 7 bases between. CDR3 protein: CASSSGSEQYV. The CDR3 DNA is TGTGCCAGCAGCTCAGGGAGCGAGCAGTACGTC.

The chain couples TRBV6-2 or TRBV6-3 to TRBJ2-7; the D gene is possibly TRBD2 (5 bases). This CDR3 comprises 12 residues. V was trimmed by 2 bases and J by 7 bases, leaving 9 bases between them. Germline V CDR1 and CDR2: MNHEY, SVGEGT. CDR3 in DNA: TGTGCCAGCAGTTACGGGAGCAGGGAGCAGTACTTC. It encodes CASSYGSREQYF.

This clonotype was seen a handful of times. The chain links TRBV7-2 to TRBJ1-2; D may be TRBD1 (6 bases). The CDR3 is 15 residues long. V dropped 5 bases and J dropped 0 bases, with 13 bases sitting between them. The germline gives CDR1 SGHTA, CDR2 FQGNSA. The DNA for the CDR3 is TGTGCCAGCAGCCCCAGACAGGCGGCTAACTATGGCTACACCTTC. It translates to CASSPRQAANYGYTF.

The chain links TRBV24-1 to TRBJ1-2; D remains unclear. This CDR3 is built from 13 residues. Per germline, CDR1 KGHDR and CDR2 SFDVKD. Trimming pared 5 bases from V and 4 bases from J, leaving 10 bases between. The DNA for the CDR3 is TGTGCCACCAGTGCCCCCAGCAGCTATGGCTACACCTTC. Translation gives CATSAPSSYGYTF.

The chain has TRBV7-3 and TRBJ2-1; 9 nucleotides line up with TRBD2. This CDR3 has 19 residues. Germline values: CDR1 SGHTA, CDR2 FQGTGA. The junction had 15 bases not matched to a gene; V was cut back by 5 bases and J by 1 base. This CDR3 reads CASSPRGRAFLRSYNEQFF. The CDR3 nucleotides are TGTGCCAGCAGCCCCCGCGGGAGGGCCTTCCTAAGGTCCTACAATGAGCAGTTCTTC.

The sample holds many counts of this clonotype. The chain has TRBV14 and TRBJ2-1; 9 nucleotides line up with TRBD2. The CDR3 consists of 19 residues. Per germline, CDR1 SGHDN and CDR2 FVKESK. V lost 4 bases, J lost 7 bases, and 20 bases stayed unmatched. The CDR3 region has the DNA TGTGCCAGCAGCCCGCAGTCTAGCGGGAAGGTTCAGACGTGGAATGAGCAGTTCTTC. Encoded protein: CASSPQSSGKVQTWNEQFF.

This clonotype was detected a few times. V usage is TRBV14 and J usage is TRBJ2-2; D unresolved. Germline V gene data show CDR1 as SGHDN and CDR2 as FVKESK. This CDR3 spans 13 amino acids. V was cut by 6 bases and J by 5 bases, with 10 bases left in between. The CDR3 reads CASRDRATGELFF. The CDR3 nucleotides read TGTGCCAGCAGGGACCGGGCAACCGGGGAGCTGTTTTTT.

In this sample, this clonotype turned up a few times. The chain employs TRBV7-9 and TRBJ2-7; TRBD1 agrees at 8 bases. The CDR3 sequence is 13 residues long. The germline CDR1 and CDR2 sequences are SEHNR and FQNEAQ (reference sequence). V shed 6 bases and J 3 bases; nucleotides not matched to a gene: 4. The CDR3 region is CASRPGQGYEQYV. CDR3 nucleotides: TGTGCCAGCAGACCCGGACAGGGCTACGAGCAGTACGTC.

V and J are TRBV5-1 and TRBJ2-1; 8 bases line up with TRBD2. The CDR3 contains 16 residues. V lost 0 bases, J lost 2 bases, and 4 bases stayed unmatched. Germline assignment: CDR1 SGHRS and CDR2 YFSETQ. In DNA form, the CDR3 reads TGCGCCAGCAGCTTGGGCCCGGGAGGGCCCTACAATGAGCAGTTCTTC. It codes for CASSLGPGGPYNEQFF.

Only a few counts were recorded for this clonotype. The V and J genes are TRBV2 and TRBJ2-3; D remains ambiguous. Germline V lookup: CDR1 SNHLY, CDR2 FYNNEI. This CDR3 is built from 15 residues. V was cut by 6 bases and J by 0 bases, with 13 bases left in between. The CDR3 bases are TGTGCCAGCAGCCGGGCCTCCCCTAGCACAGATACGCAGTATTTT. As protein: CASSRASPSTDTQYF.

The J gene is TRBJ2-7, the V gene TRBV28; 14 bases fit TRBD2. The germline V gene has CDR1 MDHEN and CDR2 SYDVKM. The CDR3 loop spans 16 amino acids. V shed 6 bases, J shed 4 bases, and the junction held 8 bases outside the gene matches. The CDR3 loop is CASRKGLAGVQYEQYF. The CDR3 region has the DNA TGTGCCAGCAGAAAGGGACTAGCGGGAGTGCAGTACGAGCAGTACTTC.

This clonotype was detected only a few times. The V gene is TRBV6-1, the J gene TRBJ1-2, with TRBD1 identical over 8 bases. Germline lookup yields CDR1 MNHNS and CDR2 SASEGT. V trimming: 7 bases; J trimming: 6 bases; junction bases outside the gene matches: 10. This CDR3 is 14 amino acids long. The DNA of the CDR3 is TGTGCCAGCACCCTGCCCAGGACAGGGAATGGCTACACCTTC. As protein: CASTLPRTGNGYTF.

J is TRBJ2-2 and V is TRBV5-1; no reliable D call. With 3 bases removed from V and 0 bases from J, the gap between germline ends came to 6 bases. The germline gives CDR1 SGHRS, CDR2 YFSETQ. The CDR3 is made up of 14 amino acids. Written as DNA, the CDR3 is TGCGCCAGCAGCTCCCGGCCGAACACCGGGGAGCTGTTTTTT. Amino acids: CASSSRPNTGELFF.

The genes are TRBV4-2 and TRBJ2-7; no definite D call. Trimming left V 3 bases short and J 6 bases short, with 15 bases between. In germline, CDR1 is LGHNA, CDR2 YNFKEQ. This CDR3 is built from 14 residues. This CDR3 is CASSQEILGSEQYF. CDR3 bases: TGTGCCAGCAGCCAGGAGATCCTGGGCTCCGAGCAGTACTTC.

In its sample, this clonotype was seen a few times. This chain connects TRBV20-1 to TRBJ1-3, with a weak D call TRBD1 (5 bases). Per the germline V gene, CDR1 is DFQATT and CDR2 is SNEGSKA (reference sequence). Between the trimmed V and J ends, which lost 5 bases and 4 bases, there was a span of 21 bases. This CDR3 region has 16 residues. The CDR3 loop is CSASNPGAPGGNTIYF. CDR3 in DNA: TGCAGTGCTTCCAACCCCGGGGCTCCGGGAGGAAACACCATATATTTT.

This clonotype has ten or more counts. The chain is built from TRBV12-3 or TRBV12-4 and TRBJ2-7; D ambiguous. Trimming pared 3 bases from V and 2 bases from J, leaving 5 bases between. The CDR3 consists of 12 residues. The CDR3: CASSFRAYEQYF. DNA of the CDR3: TGTGCCAGCAGTTTCCGGGCCTACGAGCAGTACTTC.